This TCR beta chain was profiled in a study of cytomegalovirus exposure and HLA in healthy donors. For the study at large: A preliminary data release comprised 91 million or so unique TCRs obtained from HLA-typed donors. The Caucasian-associated ancestry cluster contained 81% of the 398 genotyped donors. Study-level findings and limits: Productive rates of about 90% or about 30% were seen for most TCR beta V segments in an earlier analysis.

Primers: 60 Vbeta forward and 13 Jbeta reverse. In the authors' workflow: There were about 80 million unique TCR beta chains by a later count, and about 12 million of them were shared. TCRdb's copy holds only in-frame clones and misses some; the assay was immunoSEQ multiplex PCR. V and J calls and clone size follow that table, whereas D and trimming were derived from the DNA. The sample gives about 89,000 clones, roughly 9.4% of which show up once; roughly 4.7% is in the top ten. Germline CDR1 is SGHDN and CDR2 is FVKESK. Trimming left V 4 bases short and J 1 base short, with 14 bases between. The CDR3 is 16 residues long. Regarding this clone: No antigen is known for it.

The specimen sequenced was PBMCs. The clonotype originates from a man aged 45-65 years in good health and CMV-seropositive. The chain recombines TRBV14 with TRBJ2-1; D possibly corresponds to TRBD2 (7 bases). The CDR3 bases are TGTGCCAGCAGCCCCCCGGGGGGCGCTTCCTACAATGAGCAGTTCTTC. As protein: CASSPPGGASYNEQFF.